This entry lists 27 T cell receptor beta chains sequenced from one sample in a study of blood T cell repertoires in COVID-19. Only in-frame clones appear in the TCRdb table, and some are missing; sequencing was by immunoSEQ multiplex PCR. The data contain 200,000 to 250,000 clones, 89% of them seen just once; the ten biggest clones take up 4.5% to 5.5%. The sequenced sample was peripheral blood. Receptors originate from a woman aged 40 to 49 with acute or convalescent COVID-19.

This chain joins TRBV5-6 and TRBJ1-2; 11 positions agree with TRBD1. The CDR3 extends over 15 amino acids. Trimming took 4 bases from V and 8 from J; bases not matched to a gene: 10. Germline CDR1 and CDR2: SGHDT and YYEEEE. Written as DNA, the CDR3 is TGTGCCAGCAGCCCAGGGACAGGGGGATCTCGGGGCTACACCTTC. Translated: CASSPGTGGSRGYTF. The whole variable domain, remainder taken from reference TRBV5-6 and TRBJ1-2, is DAGVTQSPTHLIKTRGQQVTLRCSPKSGHDTVSWYQQALGQGPQFIFQYYEEEERQRGNFPDRFSGHQFPNYSSELNVNALLLGDSALYLCASSPGTGGSRGYTFGSGTRLTVV.

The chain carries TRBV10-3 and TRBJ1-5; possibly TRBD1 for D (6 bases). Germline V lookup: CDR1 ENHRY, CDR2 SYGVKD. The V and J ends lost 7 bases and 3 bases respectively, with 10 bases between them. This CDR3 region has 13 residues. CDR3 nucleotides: TGTGCCATCAACGGACAGCTCAATCAGCCCCAGCATTTT. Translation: CAINGQLNQPQHF.

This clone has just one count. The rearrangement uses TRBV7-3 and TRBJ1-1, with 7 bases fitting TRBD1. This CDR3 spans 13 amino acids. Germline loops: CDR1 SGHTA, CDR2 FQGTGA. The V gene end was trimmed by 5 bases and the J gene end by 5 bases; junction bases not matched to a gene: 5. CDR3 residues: CASSARQGTEAFF. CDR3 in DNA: TGTGCCAGCAGCGCTAGACAGGGAACTGAAGCTTTCTTT.

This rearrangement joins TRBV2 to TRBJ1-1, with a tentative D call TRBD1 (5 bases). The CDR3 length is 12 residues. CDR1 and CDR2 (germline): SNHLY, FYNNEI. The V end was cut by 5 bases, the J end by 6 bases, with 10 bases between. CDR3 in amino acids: CASSTQGAEAFF. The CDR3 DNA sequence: TGTGCCAGCAGTACTCAGGGTGCTGAAGCTTTCTTT.

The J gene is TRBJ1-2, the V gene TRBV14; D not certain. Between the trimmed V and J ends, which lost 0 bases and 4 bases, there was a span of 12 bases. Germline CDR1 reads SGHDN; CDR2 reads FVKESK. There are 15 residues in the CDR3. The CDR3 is CASSQDVEPGYGYTF. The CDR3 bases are TGTGCCAGCAGCCAAGATGTCGAGCCAGGCTATGGCTACACCTTC.

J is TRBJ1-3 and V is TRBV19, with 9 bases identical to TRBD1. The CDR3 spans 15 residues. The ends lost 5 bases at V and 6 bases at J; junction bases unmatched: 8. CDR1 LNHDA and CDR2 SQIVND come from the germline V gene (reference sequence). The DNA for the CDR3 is TGTGCCAGTAGTGATACAGGGGGCGCGGCAAACACCATATATTTT. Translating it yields CASSDTGGAANTIYF.

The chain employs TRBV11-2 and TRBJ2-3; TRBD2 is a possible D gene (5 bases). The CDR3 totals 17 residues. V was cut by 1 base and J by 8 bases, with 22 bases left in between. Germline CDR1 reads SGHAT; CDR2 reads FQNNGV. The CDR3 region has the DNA TGTGCCAGCAGCTTAGGTCTCGGACCCGGCGGTGGAGGTACGCAGTATTTT. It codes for CASSLGLGPGGGGTQYF. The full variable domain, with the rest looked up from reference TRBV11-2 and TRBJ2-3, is EAGVAQSPRYKIIEKRQSVAFWCNPISGHATLYWYQQILGQGPKLLIQFQNNGVVDDSQLPKDRFSAERLKGVDSTLKIQPAKLEDSAVYLCASSLGLGPGGGGTQYFGPGTRLTVL.

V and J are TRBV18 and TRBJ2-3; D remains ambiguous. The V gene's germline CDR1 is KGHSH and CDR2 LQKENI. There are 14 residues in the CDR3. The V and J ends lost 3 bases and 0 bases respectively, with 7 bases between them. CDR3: CASSPSSSTDTQYF. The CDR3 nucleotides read TGTGCCAGCTCACCTAGCTCTAGCACAGATACGCAGTATTTT. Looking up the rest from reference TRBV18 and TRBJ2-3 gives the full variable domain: NAGVMQNPRHLVRRRGQEARLRCSPMKGHSHVYWYRQLPEEGLKFMVYLQKENIIDESGMPKERFSAEFPKEGPSILRIQQVVRGDSAAYFCASSPSSSTDTQYFGPGTRLTVL.

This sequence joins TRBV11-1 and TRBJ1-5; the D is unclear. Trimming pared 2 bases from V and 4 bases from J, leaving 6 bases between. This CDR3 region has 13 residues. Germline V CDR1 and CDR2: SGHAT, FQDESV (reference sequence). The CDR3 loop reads CASSLYENQPQHF. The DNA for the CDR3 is TGTGCCAGCAGCTTATATGAGAATCAGCCCCAGCATTTT.

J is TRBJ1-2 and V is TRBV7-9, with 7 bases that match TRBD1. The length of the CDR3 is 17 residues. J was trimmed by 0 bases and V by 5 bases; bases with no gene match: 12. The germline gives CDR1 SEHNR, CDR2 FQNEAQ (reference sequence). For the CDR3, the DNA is TGTGCCAGCAGCCCCTCCGGGACAGTAGTTACTAACTATGGCTACACCTTC. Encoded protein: CASSPSGTVVTNYGYTF. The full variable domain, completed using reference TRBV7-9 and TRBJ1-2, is DTGVSQNPRHKITKRGQNVTFRCDPISEHNRLYWYRQTLGQGPEFLTYFQNEAQLEKSRLLSDRFSAERPKGSFSTLEIQRTEQGDSAMYLCASSPSGTVVTNYGYTFGSGTRLTVV.

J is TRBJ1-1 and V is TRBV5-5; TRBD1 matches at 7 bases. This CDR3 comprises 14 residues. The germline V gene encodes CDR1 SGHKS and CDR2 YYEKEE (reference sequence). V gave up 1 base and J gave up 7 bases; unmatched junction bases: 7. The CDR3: CASSLQGVLGEAFF. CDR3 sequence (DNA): TGTGCCAGCAGCTTGCAGGGGGTTTTGGGTGAAGCTTTCTTT.

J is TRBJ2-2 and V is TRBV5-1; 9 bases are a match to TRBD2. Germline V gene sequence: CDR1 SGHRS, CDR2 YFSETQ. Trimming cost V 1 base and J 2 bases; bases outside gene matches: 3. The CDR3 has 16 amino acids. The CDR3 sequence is CASSLILAGNTGELFF. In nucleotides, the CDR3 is TGCGCCAGCAGCTTGATCCTAGCGGGAAACACCGGGGAGCTGTTTTTT.

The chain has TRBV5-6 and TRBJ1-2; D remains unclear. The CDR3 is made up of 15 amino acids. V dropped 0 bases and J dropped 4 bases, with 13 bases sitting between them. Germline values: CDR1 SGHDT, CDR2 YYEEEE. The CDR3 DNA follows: TGTGCCAGCAGCTTGGAGGAAATAGGACTCTATGGCTACACCTTC. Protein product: CASSLEEIGLYGYTF.

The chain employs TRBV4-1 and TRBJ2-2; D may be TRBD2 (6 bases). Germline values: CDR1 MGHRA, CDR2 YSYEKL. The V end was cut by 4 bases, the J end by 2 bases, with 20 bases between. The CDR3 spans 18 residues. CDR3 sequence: CASSRSATRGTNTGELFF. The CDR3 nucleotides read TGCGCCAGCAGCCGGTCGGCGACTAGAGGGACTAACACCGGGGAGCTGTTTTTT.

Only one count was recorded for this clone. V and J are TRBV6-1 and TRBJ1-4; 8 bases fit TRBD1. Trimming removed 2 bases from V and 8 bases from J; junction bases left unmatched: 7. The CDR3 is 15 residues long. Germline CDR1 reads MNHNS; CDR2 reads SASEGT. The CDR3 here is CASSETRTGTEKLFF. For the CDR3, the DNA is TGTGCCAGCAGTGAAACTCGGACAGGGACCGAAAAACTGTTTTTT.

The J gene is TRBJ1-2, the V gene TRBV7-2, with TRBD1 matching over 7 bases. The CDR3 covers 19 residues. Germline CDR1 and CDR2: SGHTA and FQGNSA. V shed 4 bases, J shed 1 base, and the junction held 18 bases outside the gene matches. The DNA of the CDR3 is TGTGCCAGCAGCTCAACGCTTGGGCCAGGGACAGCCAGTAACTATGGCTACACCTTC. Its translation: CASSSTLGPGTASNYGYTF.

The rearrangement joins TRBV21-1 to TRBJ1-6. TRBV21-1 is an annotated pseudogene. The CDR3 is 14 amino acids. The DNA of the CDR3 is TGTGCCAGCAGCGCCGGTCCGGTTTATTCACCCCTCCACTTT. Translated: CASSAGPVYSPLHF.

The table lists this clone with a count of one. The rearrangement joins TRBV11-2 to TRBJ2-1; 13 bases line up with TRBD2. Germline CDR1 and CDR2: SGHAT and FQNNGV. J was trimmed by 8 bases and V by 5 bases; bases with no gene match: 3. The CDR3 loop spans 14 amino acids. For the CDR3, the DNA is TGTGCCAGCAGCCTCGGACTAGCGGGGGATGAGCAGTTCTTC. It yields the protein CASSLGLAGDEQFF.

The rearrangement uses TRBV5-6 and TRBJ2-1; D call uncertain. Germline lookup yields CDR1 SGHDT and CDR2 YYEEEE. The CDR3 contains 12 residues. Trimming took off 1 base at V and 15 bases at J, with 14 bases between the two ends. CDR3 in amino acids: CASSLYAIFLFF. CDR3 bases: TGTGCCAGCAGCTTGTACGCGATTTTTTTGTTCTTC.

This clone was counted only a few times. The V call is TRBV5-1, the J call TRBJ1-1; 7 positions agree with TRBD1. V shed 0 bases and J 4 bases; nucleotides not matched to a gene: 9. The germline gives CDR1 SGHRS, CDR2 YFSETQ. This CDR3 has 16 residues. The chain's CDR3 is CASSLAPQGTATEAFF. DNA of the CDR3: TGCGCCAGCAGCTTGGCTCCTCAGGGGACAGCCACTGAAGCTTTCTTT.

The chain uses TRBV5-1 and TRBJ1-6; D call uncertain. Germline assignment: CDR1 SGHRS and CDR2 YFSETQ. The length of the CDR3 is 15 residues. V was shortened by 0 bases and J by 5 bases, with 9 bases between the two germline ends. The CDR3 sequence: CASSLDPSHNSPLHF. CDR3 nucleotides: TGCGCCAGCAGCTTGGATCCTTCCCATAATTCACCCCTCCACTTT.

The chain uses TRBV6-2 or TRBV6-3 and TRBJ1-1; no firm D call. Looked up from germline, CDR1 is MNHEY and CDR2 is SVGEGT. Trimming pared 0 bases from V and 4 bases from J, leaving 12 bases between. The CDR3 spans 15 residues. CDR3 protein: CASSYSAGEGTEAFF. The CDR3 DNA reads TGTGCCAGCAGTTACTCGGCCGGGGAGGGCACTGAAGCTTTCTTT.

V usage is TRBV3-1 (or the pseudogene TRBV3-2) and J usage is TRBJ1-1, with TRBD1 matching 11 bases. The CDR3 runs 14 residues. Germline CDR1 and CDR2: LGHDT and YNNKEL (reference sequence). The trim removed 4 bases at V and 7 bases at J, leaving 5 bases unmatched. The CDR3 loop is CASSPGTGGFEAFF. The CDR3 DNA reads TGTGCCAGCAGCCCCGGGACAGGGGGATTTGAAGCTTTCTTT.

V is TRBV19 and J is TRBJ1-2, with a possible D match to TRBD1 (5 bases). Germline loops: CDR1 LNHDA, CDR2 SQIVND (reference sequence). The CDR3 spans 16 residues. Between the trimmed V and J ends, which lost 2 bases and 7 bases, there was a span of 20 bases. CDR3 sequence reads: CASSISGGRGATGYTF. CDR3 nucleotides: TGTGCCAGTAGTATATCTGGAGGGAGAGGGGCTACTGGCTACACCTTC.

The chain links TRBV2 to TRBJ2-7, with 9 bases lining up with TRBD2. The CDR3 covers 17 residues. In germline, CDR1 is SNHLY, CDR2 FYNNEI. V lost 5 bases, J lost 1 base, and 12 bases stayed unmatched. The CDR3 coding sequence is TGTGCCAGCAGTCCTACTCCGGGACTAGCAGATTCCTACGAGCAGTACGTC. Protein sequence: CASSPTPGLADSYEQYV.

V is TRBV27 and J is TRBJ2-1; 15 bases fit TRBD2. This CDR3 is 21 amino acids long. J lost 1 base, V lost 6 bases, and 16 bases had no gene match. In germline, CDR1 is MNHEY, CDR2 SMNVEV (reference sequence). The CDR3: CASSPPGGLAGGHGSYNEQFF. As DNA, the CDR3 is TGTGCCAGCAGCCCCCCCGGGGGACTAGCGGGGGGTCATGGGTCCTACAATGAGCAGTTCTTC.

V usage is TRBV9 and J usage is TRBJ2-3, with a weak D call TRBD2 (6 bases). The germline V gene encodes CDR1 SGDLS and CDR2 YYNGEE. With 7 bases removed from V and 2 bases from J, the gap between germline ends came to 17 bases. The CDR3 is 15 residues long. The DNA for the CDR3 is TGTGCCAGCGCCTCCTACGGGGGAGTCACAGATACGCAGTATTTT. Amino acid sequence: CASASYGGVTDTQYF.